This T cell receptor (beta chain) is drawn from a study of technical replicates of blood from a few donors. Per germline, CDR1 MDHEN and CDR2 SYDVKM. Trimming pared 3 bases from V and 7 bases from J, leaving 7 bases between. This CDR3 region has 11 residues. The assay was immunoSEQ multiplex PCR, and TCRdb's table has in-frame clones only and misses some. The repertoire holds roughly 79,000 clones, with more than 85% as singletons. The sample consisted of T cells isolated from PBMCs. V is TRBV28 and J is TRBJ2-7; D not resolved. This TCR came from a human donor in good health. The CDR3 region has the DNA TGTGCCAGCAGTTTTTCCCGGGAGCAGTACTTC. The encoded protein is CASSFSREQYF.